The rows below give T cell receptor beta chains drawn from one sample of a study of T-cell reconstitution after alpha-beta-depleted transplantation in children. TCRdb fed the PCR reads into MiXCR, producing one record per CDR3 protein. The table has hundreds of thousands of distinct CDR3 sequences, about an eighth seen once. The input for sequencing was PBMCs, taken from the stem cell graft. Receptors were obtained from a human donor who donated a stem cell graft to a child with Fanconi anemia. Both conserved end residues are part of each CDR3. The order of the fields is clone size, J gene, V gene, CDR3 protein. The size entry is marked missing in some rows and otherwise reads once, few, many or a size class.

size: NA
J: TRBJ2-1
V: TRBV19
CDR3: CASSIGGGSNEQFF

size: NA
J: TRBJ2-3
V: TRBV18
CDR3: CASSPLGGPDTQYF

size: NA
J: TRBJ2-1
V: TRBV19
CDR3: CASTDTGAGDEQFF

size: few
J: TRBJ2-1
V: TRBV7-6
CDR3: CASTDSGPYNEQFF

size: NA
J: TRBJ1-1
V: TRBV29-1
CDR3: CSVEPQGGSEAFF

size: NA
J: TRBJ2-3
V: TRBV18
CDR3: CASSPFQGRTDTQYF

size: NA
J: TRBJ1-1
V: TRBV9
CDR3: CASSPSRGPNTEAFF

size: NA
J: TRBJ1-1
V: TRBV4-3
CDR3: CASSQDSGQMISEAFF

size: many
J: TRBJ1-1
V: TRBV29-1
CDR3: CSAHTGAGAEAFF

size: few
J: TRBJ1-3
V: TRBV7-2
CDR3: CASSFIGGLSGNTIYF

size: NA
J: TRBJ2-3
V: TRBV28
CDR3: CASSLVYRTDTQYF

size: NA
J: TRBJ2-6
V: TRBV12-3/TRBV12-4
CDR3: CASSLPGGSSGANVLTF

size: NA
J: TRBJ2-5
V: TRBV20-1
CDR3: CSARDIYVVIKETQYF

size: once
J: TRBJ2-1
V: TRBV6-1
CDR3: CASVRQGNNEQFF

size: NA
J: TRBJ1-3
V: TRBV6-1
CDR3: CASSDTGGPIGNTIYF

size: few
J: TRBJ2-1
V: TRBV20-1
CDR3: CSAIDRGLVEQFF

size: NA
J: TRBJ2-1
V: TRBV11-2
CDR3: CASSLEGRTSGGRNSYNEQFF

size: few
J: TRBJ1-1
V: TRBV10-3
CDR3: CAISQGQNTEAFF

size: few
J: TRBJ2-5
V: TRBV12-3/TRBV12-4
CDR3: CASSASGGTAETQYF

size: few
J: TRBJ2-3
V: TRBV20-1
CDR3: CTVPRFGQMGRGADTQYF

size: few
J: TRBJ2-3
V: TRBV5-6
CDR3: CASSLAPASTDTQYF

size: NA
J: TRBJ1-4
V: TRBV5-1
CDR3: CASSLEPGSTEKLFF

size: many
J: TRBJ1-1
V: TRBV5-1
CDR3: CASRAALNTEAFF

size: NA
J: TRBJ2-2
V: TRBV11-2
CDR3: CASSFRTYTGELFF

size: NA
J: TRBJ2-1
V: TRBV5-6
CDR3: CASSLTGGRSLF

size: NA
J: TRBJ2-5
V: TRBV12-3/TRBV12-4
CDR3: CASSSRLASETQYF

size: few
J: TRBJ2-1
V: TRBV5-4
CDR3: CASSFVLGQGSDEQFF

size: many
J: TRBJ2-1
V: TRBV4-2
CDR3: CASSQDLQRQNEQFF

size: many
J: TRBJ2-2
V: TRBV7-2
CDR3: CASSPRRRTNTGELFF